The 28 T cell receptor beta chains given below trace back to one sample, sequenced in a study of blood T cells in healthy people across ages. The authors ran a second PCR of roughly 6 to 12 cycles using a sample-barcoded 5' primer and a J-beta primer mix. TCRdb recomputed calls from the 5' RACE reads with MiXCR, one row per CDR3 protein. The sample yields about 540,000 distinct CDR3 sequences, under 30% seen once. These sequences were also reported in another study, on T cells of mothers and their children.

The specimen sequenced was blood. These receptors all stem from a boy between 10 and 17 years old in good health.

This rearrangement joins TRBV27 to TRBJ2-5; 10 nucleotides agree with TRBD2. The germline V gene has CDR1 MNHEY and CDR2 SMNVEV (reference sequence). This CDR3 comprises 19 residues. J was trimmed by 5 bases and V by 0 bases; bases with no gene match: 15. The CDR3 here is CASSLSGVLSGRAEETQYF. The CDR3 DNA sequence: TGTGCCAGCAGTTTATCGGGTGTTCTGAGCGGGAGGGCCGAGGAGACCCAGTACTTC.

This clonotype appeared a few times. The chain employs TRBV11-2 and TRBJ2-5; 8 bases align to TRBD2. Losses at the gene ends were 1 base for V and 5 bases for J; bases not matched to a gene: 9. The V gene's germline CDR1 is SGHAT and CDR2 FQNNGV. The CDR3 consists of 16 residues. The CDR3, as DNA: TGTGCCAGCAGCTTAGTTGAAGCGGGGGCTCGGGAGACCCAGTACTTC. Its protein product is CASSLVEAGARETQYF. The full variable domain, rest sourced from reference TRBV11-2 and TRBJ2-5, is EAGVAQSPRYKIIEKRQSVAFWCNPISGHATLYWYQQILGQGPKLLIQFQNNGVVDDSQLPKDRFSAERLKGVDSTLKIQPAKLEDSAVYLCASSLVEAGARETQYFGPGTRLLVL.

This clonotype was detected only a few times. The chain has TRBV20-1 and TRBJ1-5; 9 bases match TRBD1. The J segment lost 4 bases and the V segment lost 4 bases, leaving 11 bases of the junction unmatched. Germline V gives CDR1 DFQATT, CDR2 SNEGSKA (reference sequence). The CDR3 consists of 16 residues. The CDR3 DNA is TGCAGTGCTATCTTGAGACAGGGGGTTTGGAATCAGCCCCAGCATTTT. It encodes CSAILRQGVWNQPQHF.

This chain joins TRBV28 and TRBJ2-7; 7 bases fit TRBD1. This CDR3 comprises 13 residues. CDR1 and CDR2 (germline): MDHEN, SYDVKM. The V gene end was trimmed by 7 bases and the J gene end by 3 bases; junction bases not matched to a gene: 6. CDR3 coding DNA: TGTGCCAGCAACCCGGGACAGCTCTACGAGCAGTACTTC. Its protein product is CASNPGQLYEQYF.

The V and J genes are TRBV3-1 and TRBJ1-2, with 8 positions matching TRBD1. This CDR3 contains 17 residues. The germline V gene has CDR1 LGHDT and CDR2 YNNKEL (reference sequence). With V trimmed by 0 bases and J by 0 bases, 6 bases remained unmatched. CDR3 amino acids: CASSQEDRAPSNYGYTF. CDR3 nucleotides: TGTGCCAGCAGCCAAGAGGACAGGGCGCCTTCTAACTATGGCTACACCTTC.

The sample holds a few counts of this clonotype. The chain recombines TRBV9 with TRBJ2-1; no reliable D call. The length of the CDR3 is 14 residues. Per the germline V gene, CDR1 is SGDLS and CDR2 is YYNGEE. Trimming shortened V by 0 bases and J by 7 bases, and 11 bases separated the two germline ends. In DNA, the CDR3 is TGTGCCAGCAGCGTAGCTAGAGGTATGAATGAGCAGTTCTTC. Protein: CASSVARGMNEQFF.

This chain links TRBV7-9 with TRBJ1-2; D is perhaps TRBD1 (5 bases). The germline CDR1 and CDR2 sequences are SEHNR and FQNEAQ (reference sequence). This CDR3 is built from 12 residues. V lost 8 bases to trimming and J lost 2 bases, with 9 bases between them. This chain's CDR3 is CASDQGNYGYTF. DNA of the CDR3: TGTGCCAGCGACCAGGGAAACTATGGCTACACCTTC.

The CDR3 region has the DNA TGTGCCAGCAGAGACGTGGACAGGGATGGAAACACCATATATTTT. Protein sequence: CASRDVDRDGNTIYF. The chain combines TRBV6-6 with TRBJ1-3, with 8 bases that match TRBD1. CDR1 is MNHNY, CDR2 SVGAGI, per germline (reference sequence). V lost 6 bases to trimming and J lost 3 bases; unmatched junction nucleotides: 7. This CDR3 spans 15 amino acids.

The chain is built from TRBV20-1 and TRBJ1-5; tentative D call: TRBD1 (5 bases). V lost 5 bases and J lost 3, with 17 bases in between. The CDR3 runs to 15 residues. CDR1 and CDR2 from the germline V gene are DFQATT and SNEGSKA (reference sequence). The CDR3 sequence: CSAGLRGGNNQPQHF. The CDR3 nucleotides are TGCAGTGCTGGGCTAAGGGGCGGAAACAATCAGCCCCAGCATTTT.

This clonotype came up a few times. The chain joins TRBV9 to TRBJ1-2, with 9 bases matching TRBD1. Germline V lookup: CDR1 SGDLS, CDR2 YYNGEE. The junction had 17 bases not matched to a gene; V was cut back by 6 bases and J by 8 bases. The CDR3 sequence is 16 residues long. CDR3 DNA sequence: TGTGCCAGCACCACGTTAGGAACAGGGGGCATCGGAGGCTACACCTTC. This codes for CASTTLGTGGIGGYTF.

The table lists this clonotype with a few counts. The chain employs TRBV29-1 and TRBJ2-7, with 7 bases fitting TRBD2. Looked up from germline, CDR1 is SQVTM and CDR2 is ANQGSEA. The V and J ends lost 6 bases and 5 bases, in that order; junction bases with no gene match: 13. This CDR3 spans 14 amino acids. The CDR3 reads CSVSIGLEVHEQYF. In nucleotides, the CDR3 is TGCAGCGTCTCAATTGGACTAGAGGTCCACGAGCAGTACTTC.

The gene calls are TRBV27 and TRBJ1-6, with a possible D match to TRBD1 (5 bases). Germline V gene sequence: CDR1 MNHEY, CDR2 SMNVEV (reference sequence). The V gene lost 2 bases and the J gene lost 9 bases, with 11 bases spanning the gap. This CDR3 spans 14 amino acids. The CDR3 region is CASSLIGAGSPLHF. For the CDR3, the DNA is TGTGCCAGCAGTTTAATTGGGGCAGGTTCACCCCTCCACTTT.

This clonotype was seen only a few times. The chain employs TRBV20-1 and TRBJ2-5, with 10 positions matching TRBD2. The J call may be wrong; the DNA end is better matched by TRBJ2-1. The CDR3 covers 13 residues. Germline CDR1 and CDR2: DFQATT and SNEGSKA (reference sequence). This CDR3 is CSAQSGGAFEQFF. The CDR3 coding sequence is TGCAGTGCACAGAGCGGGGGGGCTTTTGAGCAGTTCTTC.

This clonotype occurred a few times. This chain links TRBV27 with TRBJ1-1; a weak D match, TRBD1 (5 bases). Germline V gene sequence: CDR1 MNHEY, CDR2 SMNVEV (reference sequence). V was shortened by 5 bases and J by 1 base, with 14 bases between the two germline ends. This CDR3 spans 15 amino acids. CDR3 DNA: TGTGCCAGCAGTCAGACGGGACTGCGGAACACTGAAGCTTTCTTT. It yields the protein CASSQTGLRNTEAFF.

The table lists this clonotype with a few counts. The V and J genes are TRBV20-1 and TRBJ1-6, with a possible D match to TRBD1 (5 bases). This CDR3 is built from 15 residues. The germline gives CDR1 DFQATT, CDR2 SNEGSKA (reference sequence). The V end lost 0 bases, the J end lost 7 bases, and 13 bases lay between the germline ends. CDR3 sequence (DNA): TGCAGTGCTAGAGATAACGGGGCACCGAATTCACCCCTCCACTTT. Protein sequence: CSARDNGAPNSPLHF.

In DNA, the CDR3 is TGTGCCAGTAGGCCACGGGGAAGGGACAATGAGCAGTTCTTC. Encoded protein: CASRPRGRDNEQFF. The chain links TRBV19 to TRBJ2-1, with a possible D match to TRBD2 (5 bases). This CDR3 has 14 residues. Germline V CDR1 and CDR2: LNHDA, SQIVND (reference sequence). The germline V and J ends were trimmed by 6 bases and 5 bases, with 14 bases remaining between them.

CDR3 sequence (DNA): TGTGCCAGCAGCTTGCTTGCGGGCGGCTTTGAAACCCAGTACTTC. Encoded protein: CASSLLAGGFETQYF. The chain combines TRBV7-2 with TRBJ2-5; possible D gene TRBD2, 5 bases. The germline gives CDR1 SGHTA, CDR2 FQGNSA. V was cut by 3 bases and J by 8 bases, with 19 bases left in between. The CDR3 runs 15 residues.

The rearrangement joins TRBV28 to TRBJ2-1; D gene uncertain. The CDR3 extends over 14 amino acids. The germline gives CDR1 MDHEN, CDR2 SYDVKM. Between the trimmed V and J ends, which lost 7 bases and 4 bases, there was a span of 14 bases. The DNA for the CDR3 is TGTGCCAGCAAACCGGGCGTAGGGTACAATGAGCAGTTCTTC. Amino acid sequence: CASKPGVGYNEQFF.

This clonotype was detected only a few times. The chain joins TRBV5-1 to TRBJ1-1, with a tentative D call TRBD1 (5 bases). CDR3 length: 11 amino acids. In germline, CDR1 is SGHRS, CDR2 YFSETQ. Trimming pared 7 bases from V and 11 bases from J, leaving 15 bases between. CDR3 in DNA: TGCGCCAGCTCCCTCGAGGGGCCTGCTTTCTTT. Amino acids: CASSLEGPAFF.

This clonotype was counted only a few times. This chain connects TRBV7-6 to TRBJ2-1; D call uncertain. Trimming pared 0 bases from V and 0 bases from J, leaving 6 bases between. The CDR3 sequence is 15 residues long. Germline V lookup: CDR1 SGHVS, CDR2 FNYEAQ. CDR3 bases: TGTGCCAGCAGCTTAGCGTCATACTCCTACAATGAGCAGTTCTTC. It specifies CASSLASYSYNEQFF. The full variable domain, rest sourced from reference TRBV7-6 and TRBJ2-1, is GAGVSQSPRYKVTKRGQDVALRCDPISGHVSLYWYRQALGQGPEFLTYFNYEAQQDKSGLPNDRFSAERPEGSISTLTIQRTEQRDSAMYRCASSLASYSYNEQFFGPGTRLTVL.

This clonotype has only a few counts. This sequence joins TRBV9 and TRBJ2-5; a weak D match, TRBD1 (6 bases). Trimming took off 3 bases at V and 5 bases at J, with 20 bases between the two ends. The CDR3 consists of 16 residues. Looked up from germline, CDR1 is SGDLS and CDR2 is YYNGEE. CDR3 coding DNA: TGTGCCAGCAGCGGGTTAACCGGGACACCGAGTGAGACCCAGTACTTC. Translated, it gives CASSGLTGTPSETQYF.

This clonotype came up a few times. The genes are TRBV7-2 and TRBJ2-7; TRBD1 matches at 7 bases. V shed 3 bases and J 2 bases; nucleotides not matched to a gene: 4. Germline V gives CDR1 SGHTA, CDR2 FQGNSA. This CDR3 region has 14 residues. Here the CDR3 DNA reads TGTGCCAGCAGCTTGACAGGGCCCCCCTACGAGCAGTACTTC. This encodes CASSLTGPPYEQYF.

The V gene is TRBV14, the J gene TRBJ1-2; D is undetermined. Per germline, CDR1 SGHDN and CDR2 FVKESK. This CDR3 region has 14 residues. Trimming removed 0 bases at V and 11 bases at J, with 16 bases between. CDR3 sequence: CASSQDRRLGGYTF. The CDR3 coding sequence is TGTGCCAGCAGCCAAGATCGCCGATTAGGCGGTTACACCTTC.

This clonotype was found a few times. The gene calls are TRBV7-6 and TRBJ2-2; TRBD2 might be the D (5 bases). This CDR3 spans 16 amino acids. V shed 4 bases and J shed 1 base, with 13 bases lying between them. Germline V gene sequence: CDR1 SGHVS, CDR2 FNYEAQ. For the CDR3, the DNA is TGTGCCAGCAGCTCGATCCGCGGGCTGAACACCGGGGAGCTGTTTTTT. This translates into CASSSIRGLNTGELFF.

The J gene is TRBJ2-3, the V gene TRBV11-2, with D maybe TRBD2 (5 bases). Trimming removed 3 bases from V and 0 bases from J, with 22 bases in between. The germline gives CDR1 SGHAT, CDR2 FQNNGV. The CDR3 contains 19 residues. CDR3 in amino acids: CASSLPPLGLAVSTDTQYF. For the CDR3, the DNA is TGTGCCAGCAGCTTGCCTCCACTAGGGCTAGCAGTTAGCACAGATACGCAGTATTTT.

This clonotype was counted ten times or more. CDR3 nucleotides: TGCGCCAGCAGCTCGACAGGGCCGAACACTGAAGCTTTCTTT. It translates to CASSSTGPNTEAFF. The chain has TRBV5-1 and TRBJ1-1, with 7 bases fitting TRBD1. CDR1 is SGHRS and CDR2 is YFSETQ in the germline V gene. V trimming: 3 bases; J trimming: 1 base; junction bases outside the gene matches: 3. CDR3 length equals 14 residues. The full variable domain, rest sourced from reference TRBV5-1 and TRBJ1-1, is KAGVTQTPRYLIKTRGQQVTLSCSPISGHRSVSWYQQTPGQGLQFLFEYFSETQRNKGNFPGRFSGRQFSNSRSEMNVSTLELGDSALYLCASSSTGPNTEAFFGQGTRLTVV.

This clonotype turned up a few times. The chain joins TRBV9 to TRBJ1-2, with D hard to call. The CDR3 has 13 amino acids. V was trimmed by 0 bases and J by 5 bases, leaving 8 bases between them. Per germline, CDR1 SGDLS and CDR2 YYNGEE. The CDR3 DNA is TGTGCCAGCAGCGTAGCTCATGAGTATGGCTACACCTTC. It encodes CASSVAHEYGYTF.

The sample holds a few counts of this clonotype. This chain uses TRBV27 with TRBJ2-7; D is ambiguous. Trimming took 0 bases from V and 9 from J, leaving 12 bases between them. CDR3 length: 13 amino acids. CDR1 is MNHEY, CDR2 SMNVEV, per germline (reference sequence). The DNA of the CDR3 is TGTGCCAGCAGTTTATCTTCCCCTCTAGGGCAGTACTTC. It encodes CASSLSSPLGQYF.